Below, 16 T cell receptor beta chains from the same sample are listed, as sequenced in a study of blood T cell repertoires in COVID-19. TCRdb's table, derived via immunoSEQ multiplex PCR, lists solely in-frame clones and lacks some. The sample holds roughly 160,000 clones; approximately 83% are singletons and the top ten take about 11%. Input material: peripheral blood. The receptors were sampled from a man in his 70s with active or convalescent COVID-19.

This chain joins TRBV6-5 and TRBJ1-4, with TRBD1 matching over 11 bases. V dropped 7 bases and J dropped 4; count of bases not matched to a gene: 5. Germline values: CDR1 MNHEY, CDR2 SVGAGI. The CDR3 covers 15 residues. CDR3 coding DNA: TGTGCCAGCACCGACGGGACAGGGGGTAATGAAAAACTGTTTTTT. Amino acid sequence: CASTDGTGGNEKLFF.

The J gene is TRBJ1-1, the V gene TRBV4-3; the D is unclear. The CDR3 consists of 14 residues. Germline CDR1 LGHNA, CDR2 YSLEER. V lost 0 bases to trimming and J lost 3 bases, with 8 bases between them. The chain's CDR3 is CASSQDTRYTEAFF. The CDR3 DNA sequence: TGCGCCAGCAGCCAAGATACGAGGTACACTGAAGCTTTCTTT.

The genes are TRBV7-9 and TRBJ2-2; D call uncertain. The V gene lost 1 base and the J gene lost 7 bases, with 13 bases spanning the gap. Per germline, CDR1 SEHNR and CDR2 FQNEAQ (reference sequence). The CDR3 is made up of 15 amino acids. The CDR3 bases are TGTGCCAGCAGCTTAGAAACCCGGGTTAGCGGGGAGCTGTTTTTT. It is translated as CASSLETRVSGELFF.

The gene calls are TRBV6-2 or TRBV6-3 and TRBJ2-7; the match to TRBD1 covers 9 bases. Unmatched junction bases numbered 9, after V lost 6 bases and J lost 3 bases. The germline V gene encodes CDR1 MNHEY and CDR2 SVGEGT. This CDR3 comprises 15 residues. CDR3 nucleotides: TGTGCCAGCAGCACAGCCGGGACAGGGCTCTACGAGCAGTACTTC. Its translation is CASSTAGTGLYEQYF.

V gene TRBV28 combines with J gene TRBJ2-6, with TRBD1 as a possible D gene (6 bases). Between the trimmed V and J ends, which lost 5 bases and 1 base, there was a span of 12 bases. The CDR3 extends over 16 amino acids. Germline V lookup: CDR1 MDHEN, CDR2 SYDVKM. CDR3 in DNA: TGTGCCAGCAGTAGCCCAACAGGGTCTGGGGCCAACGTCCTGACTTTC. It yields the protein CASSSPTGSGANVLTF. The entire variable domain, with the rest obtained from reference TRBV28 and TRBJ2-6, is as follows: DVKVTQSSRYLVKRTGEKVFLECVQDMDHENMFWYRQDPGLGLRLIYFSYDVKMKEKGDIPEGYSVSREKKERFSLILESASTNQTSMYLCASSSPTGSGANVLTFGAGSRLTVL.

The rearrangement joins TRBV7-9 to TRBJ1-2, with D possibly being TRBD1 (6 bases). Trimming removed 4 bases from V and 7 bases from J, with 19 bases in between. CDR3 length: 15 residues. Germline V gene data show CDR1 as SEHNR and CDR2 as FQNEAQ (reference sequence). This CDR3 reads CASSYRDMGESGYTF. The CDR3 bases are TGTGCCAGCAGCTACCGGGACATGGGAGAGAGTGGCTACACCTTC.

V gene TRBV5-1 combines with J gene TRBJ2-1; 8 bases line up with TRBD2. The CDR3 loop spans 17 amino acids. V shed 0 bases and J 3 bases; nucleotides not matched to a gene: 8. Germline V CDR1 and CDR2: SGHRS, YFSETQ. Written as DNA, the CDR3 is TGCGCCAGCAGCTTGGTAGGCGGGGGGCTTGGCTACAATGAGCAGTTCTTC. Translation: CASSLVGGGLGYNEQFF.

The V gene is TRBV15, the J gene TRBJ1-1, with D possibly being TRBD1 (6 bases). Germline V lookup: CDR1 LNHNV, CDR2 YYDKDF (reference sequence). The V gene lost 3 bases and the J gene lost 2 bases, with 10 bases spanning the gap. The CDR3 covers 14 residues. The CDR3 nucleotides are TGTGCCACCAGCAGCCTCAGGGGAAACACTGAAGCTTTCTTT. Translating it yields CATSSLRGNTEAFF.

CDR3 sequence (DNA): TGTGCCAGCTCACCGACGGGGGGGCATGAGCAGTTCTTC. Its translation is CASSPTGGHEQFF. This chain joins TRBV18 and TRBJ2-1; 8 bases are a match to TRBD2. The ends lost 3 bases at V and 8 bases at J; junction bases unmatched: 3. The CDR3 covers 13 residues. Per the germline V gene, CDR1 is KGHSH and CDR2 is LQKENI.

This clone was observed once. V is TRBV7-2 and J is TRBJ1-1; D may be TRBD1 (6 bases). The germline V gene encodes CDR1 SGHTA and CDR2 FQGNSA. The CDR3 runs 14 residues. Between the trimmed V and J ends, which lost 5 bases and 1 base, there was a span of 11 bases. The CDR3 here is CASSQGQSNTEAFF. CDR3 coding DNA: TGTGCCAGCAGCCAGGGACAATCGAACACTGAAGCTTTCTTT.

This clone has a handful of counts. The chain carries TRBV7-9 and TRBJ1-3; 9 bases align to TRBD1. CDR1 is SEHNR and CDR2 is FQNEAQ in the germline V gene (reference sequence). V dropped 1 base and J dropped 1; count of bases not matched to a gene: 11. This CDR3 has 19 residues. This chain's CDR3 is CASSLVVGQGLQSGNTIYF. The CDR3, as DNA: TGTGCCAGCAGCTTAGTAGTAGGACAGGGGCTGCAATCTGGAAACACCATATATTTT.

The J gene is TRBJ2-3, the V gene TRBV6-2 or TRBV6-3; TRBD1 matches at 8 bases. Unmatched junction bases numbered 13, after V lost 2 bases and J lost 3 bases. The CDR3 contains 18 residues. From germline, CDR1 is MNHEY and CDR2 SVGEGT. The CDR3 DNA follows: TGTGCCAGCAGTTACCCCAGGGGGCCGGGACAGCTTACAGATACGCAGTATTTT. Residues: CASSYPRGPGQLTDTQYF.

The chain links TRBV7-9 to TRBJ2-3, with TRBD2 matching over 8 bases. Germline-derived CDR1 and CDR2 are SEHNR and FQNEAQ (reference sequence). V was pared by 5 bases and J by 2 bases, with 6 bases of the junction left unmatched. This CDR3 is built from 15 residues. CDR3 nucleotides: TGTGCCAGCAGCGCCCGGGGGGGCGTCACAGATACGCAGTATTTT. It translates to CASSARGGVTDTQYF.

A few counts support this clone. The chain has TRBV5-6 and TRBJ2-7, with 9 bases identical to TRBD1. Germline-derived CDR1 and CDR2 are SGHDT and YYEEEE. The CDR3 length is 14 residues. V dropped 0 bases and J dropped 4; count of bases not matched to a gene: 2. The CDR3 DNA sequence: TGTGCCAGCAGCTTGGGGACAGGGGCATACGAGCAGTACTTC. The encoded protein is CASSLGTGAYEQYF.

This clone appeared a few times. Within the sample, other DNA sequences also encode this same CDR3. The chain is built from TRBV10-3 and TRBJ1-1, with D possibly matching TRBD1 (6 bases). Germline V gene lookup returns CDR1 ENHRY and CDR2 SYGVKD. This CDR3 is 14 amino acids long. V was shortened by 2 bases and J by 0 bases, with 7 bases between the two germline ends. The CDR3 loop is CAISERTVNTEAFF. For the CDR3, the DNA is TGTGCCATCAGTGAGAGGACAGTGAACACTGAAGCTTTCTTT.

This chain joins TRBV7-6 and TRBJ2-3; 10 nucleotides align to TRBD1. CDR1 and CDR2 from the germline V gene are SGHVS and FNYEAQ. This CDR3 has 16 amino acids. V was pared by 3 bases and J by 7 bases, with 10 bases of the junction left unmatched. Here the CDR3 reads CASSFDRGQFSNTQYF. The CDR3 DNA reads TGTGCCAGCAGCTTTGACAGGGGGCAATTTTCAAATACGCAGTATTTT. The whole variable domain, filled in from reference TRBV7-6 and TRBJ2-3, reads GAGVSQSPRYKVTKRGQDVALRCDPISGHVSLYWYRQALGQGPEFLTYFNYEAQQDKSGLPNDRFSAERPEGSISTLTIQRTEQRDSAMYRCASSFDRGQFSNTQYFGPGTRLTVL.